The 3 T cell receptor beta chains below come from one sample, sequenced in a study of blood T cell repertoires in COVID-19 (dated by TCRdb to 2020 to 2021). Library preparation employed the immunoSEQ multiplex PCR assay. The immuneACCESS repertoire file appears here via TCRdb, limited to in-frame rearrangements. These files lack a portion of the clones; in checked studies, under half of the deficit traces to unresolved V genes, and the cause of the others is not known. This sample has around 100,000 clones in its table, and around 90% of those were observed once. Together, the top ten hold about 3.5% of the sample. Sequences were obtained from peripheral blood. The receptors were gathered from a human donor in a cohort sampled during active COVID-19.

V is TRBV5-1 and J is TRBJ2-7; a weak D match, TRBD1 (5 bases). The V gene lost 3 bases and the J gene lost 0 bases, with 13 bases spanning the gap. CDR3 length: 15 amino acids. CDR1 is SGHRS, CDR2 YFSETQ, per germline. The CDR3 reads CASSSDSLSSYEQYF. CDR3 nucleotides: TGCGCCAGCAGCTCCGACAGCCTAAGCTCCTACGAGCAGTACTTC. Together with reference TRBV5-1 and TRBJ2-7, the CDR3 gives the full variable domain: KAGVTQTPRYLIKTRGQQVTLSCSPISGHRSVSWYQQTPGQGLQFLFEYFSETQRNKGNFPGRFSGRQFSNSRSEMNVSTLELGDSALYLCASSSDSLSSYEQYFGPGTRLTVT.

The chain couples TRBV9 to TRBJ1-4; D might be TRBD1 (6 bases). V dropped 2 bases and J dropped 8 bases, with 10 bases sitting between them. The CDR3 is 13 residues long. The germline CDR1 and CDR2 sequences are SGDLS and YYNGEE. The CDR3 nucleotides are TGTGCCAGCAGCGTGACAGGTCACGAAAAACTGTTTTTT. The encoded protein is CASSVTGHEKLFF.

The chain combines TRBV27 with TRBJ2-2; 7 nucleotides agree with TRBD1. V gave up 8 bases and J gave up 6 bases; unmatched junction bases: 18. Germline V gene lookup returns CDR1 MNHEY and CDR2 SMNVEV (reference sequence). CDR3 length: 17 residues. CDR3 region: CASAQVLGQIYPGELFF. The CDR3 nucleotides read TGTGCCAGCGCGCAGGTTTTGGGACAGATCTACCCCGGGGAGCTGTTTTTT.